The present T cell receptor beta chain was sequenced within a study of vaccination and CD4 T cells after COVID-19. Study at large: Median time from second vaccine dose to sampling was roughly 76 days (14 to 241).

This clonotype has just a few counts. Its specificity is unknown. Treatment in this sample: approximately nine-day PBMC culture with coronavirus spike peptide pools or control peptides (ViraFEST assay). Study-level results: Spike mono-reactivity was found in 304 of the 307 vaccine-specific clones identified in convalescent patients.

The assay that was used to sequence DNA from cultured CD4+ T cells was the Oncomine TCR Beta short-read assay. It was from cultured CD4+ T cells that genomic DNA was extracted. TCRdb re-called the PCR reads through MiXCR, storing one row per CDR3 protein. The top ten hold roughly 18% of the sample, which has under 15,000 distinct CDR3 sequences, approximately 30% seen once. V lost 5 bases, J lost 2 bases, and 9 bases lay in between. Germline V CDR1 and CDR2: MGHDK, SYGVNS. The CDR3 sequence is 14 residues long. The rearrangement joins TRBV25-1 to TRBJ2-2; D is uncertain. The sequenced sample consisted of cultured CD4+ T cells from blood. The receptor's source is a human donor with COVID-19. In nucleotides, the CDR3 is TGTGCCAGCAGTCCCCCCAGCAACACCGGGGAGCTGTTTTTT. Translation gives CASSPPSNTGELFF.